Each of the 15 T cell receptor beta chains below was sequenced from the same sample in a study of cytomegalovirus exposure and HLA in healthy donors (dated by TCRdb to the late 2010s). The receptor library was made with the immunoSEQ multiplex PCR assay. The multiplex PCR relied on a mix of 60 forward primers for TCR Vbeta segments and 13 reverse primers for TCR Jbeta segments. TCRdb provides this immuneACCESS table in a form limited to in-frame rearrangements. Some clones are lacking; in checked studies, under half of them reflect an unresolved V gene, and why the rest are absent is not known. The sample records some 200,000 clones, roughly 84% of which are singletons. Clones ranked in the top ten supply more than 1.3% of the sample. The specimen was PBMCs. The receptors originated from a girl aged 10 to 17 in good health and CMV-seronegative.

The V and J genes are TRBV21-1 and TRBJ2-3; the listed D gene, TRBD2, was not tested against the DNA. TRBV21-1 is classified as a pseudogene. CDR3 length: 19 residues. The DNA for the CDR3 is TGTGCCAGCAGCAAAGCAACGGCTTCCGGGGGGTATCGGGTAGATACGCAGTATTTT. Translated: CASSKATASGGYRVDTQYF.

This clone was detected only a few times. V and J are TRBV19 and TRBJ2-3, with D possibly TRBD1 on 5 matching bases. Deletions cut 3 bases from V and 1 base from J, with 11 bases between. The CDR3 totals 15 residues. Per germline, CDR1 LNHDA and CDR2 SQIVND (reference sequence). The CDR3 region is CASSIQAGRTDTQYF. The CDR3 DNA sequence: TGTGCCAGTAGTATTCAGGCAGGGCGCACAGATACGCAGTATTTT.

The CDR3 loop reads CASSPAGGGLDTQYF. In nucleotides, the CDR3 is TGTGCCAGCAGCCCCGCCGGGGGGGGGCTAGATACGCAGTATTTT. The genes are TRBV6-5 and TRBJ2-3; TRBD2 matches at 8 bases. Germline V gene sequence: CDR1 MNHEY, CDR2 SVGAGI. With 6 bases clipped from V and 5 bases from J, the junction kept 10 bases outside the gene matches. The CDR3 loop spans 15 amino acids.

This rearrangement joins TRBV7-6 to TRBJ2-7; 8 bases fit TRBD1. This CDR3 is built from 15 residues. The V gene's germline CDR1 is SGHVS and CDR2 FNYEAQ. V lost 3 bases to trimming and J lost 4 bases; unmatched junction nucleotides: 8. This CDR3 reads CASSLDQGARYEQYF. DNA of the CDR3: TGTGCCAGCAGCTTGGACCAGGGGGCGAGGTACGAGCAGTACTTC.

The CDR3, as DNA: TGTGCCAGCAGCCAAGATGCGACTAGCGGGGGATTATACGAGCAGTACTTC. Its translation is CASSQDATSGGLYEQYF. This chain connects TRBV4-2 to TRBJ2-5, with TRBD2 matching over 12 bases. The DNA end favors TRBJ2-7, so the J call may be wrong. This CDR3 spans 17 amino acids. Per the germline V gene, CDR1 is LGHNA and CDR2 is YNFKEQ.

This rearrangement joins TRBV9 to TRBJ2-1; no reliable D call. CDR1 is SGDLS and CDR2 is YYNGEE in the germline V gene. Trimming shortened V by 0 bases and J by 8 bases, and 12 bases separated the two germline ends. This CDR3 comprises 14 residues. The CDR3, as DNA: TGTGCCAGCAGCGTAGATGGTAGTTTCGATGAGCAGTTCTTC. Its protein product is CASSVDGSFDEQFF. The whole variable domain, remainder taken from reference TRBV9 and TRBJ2-1, is DSGVTQTPKHLITATGQRVTLRCSPRSGDLSVYWYQQSLDQGLQFLIQYYNGEERAKGNILERFSAQQFPDLHSELNLSSLELGDSALYFCASSVDGSFDEQFFGPGTRLTVL.

The chain couples TRBV28 to TRBJ2-1; no firm D call. V lost 2 bases to trimming and J lost 12 bases, with 11 bases between them. CDR1 is MDHEN and CDR2 is SYDVKM in the germline V gene. The CDR3 loop spans 12 amino acids. CDR3 DNA: TGTGCCAGCAGTTTACAGCAGGCAGGGCAGTTCTTC. Protein: CASSLQQAGQFF.

This clone was detected only a few times. A junction boundary mismatches the germline segment, possibly from a read error. The rearrangement joins TRBV28 to TRBJ2-7; the D gene is possibly TRBD2 (5 bases). Germline V gene data show CDR1 as MDHEN and CDR2 as SYDVKM. This CDR3 is built from 12 residues. The CDR3, as DNA: TGTGCCAGTTCGTTACCTCGGACTGAGCGGTACTTC. It specifies CASSLPRTERYF.

The table lists this clone with a few counts. The chain links TRBV7-2 to TRBJ1-3; D remains ambiguous. Germline-derived CDR1 and CDR2 are SGHTA and FQGNSA. The CDR3 has 17 amino acids. V was clipped by 1 base and J by 0 bases, with 13 bases between them. The CDR3 DNA follows: TGTGCCAGCAGCTTAGTTTCCGGAGCCAACTCTGGAAACACCATATATTTT. This sequence encodes CASSLVSGANSGNTIYF.

The CDR3 protein is CASSSAPGNQPQHF. CDR3 in DNA: TGTGCCAGCAGCTCGGCCCCCGGGAACCAGCCCCAGCATTTT. The chain is built from TRBV7-2 and TRBJ1-5; D remains ambiguous. Germline CDR1 is SGHTA and CDR2 is FQGNSA. This CDR3 spans 14 amino acids. V was cut by 4 bases and J by 7 bases, with 14 bases left in between.

This clone came up once. The CDR3 sequence: CASSLITGVGANVLTF. The CDR3 nucleotides read TGCGCCAGCAGCTTGATTACAGGGGTAGGGGCCAACGTCCTGACTTTC. J is TRBJ2-6 and V is TRBV5-1; 7 bases are a match to TRBD1. This CDR3 is built from 16 residues. With V trimmed by 1 base and J by 4 bases, 5 bases remained unmatched. CDR1 and CDR2 from the germline V gene are SGHRS and YFSETQ.

V and J are TRBV5-1 and TRBJ1-1; unclear D gene. The germline V and J ends were trimmed by 1 base and 1 base, with 8 bases remaining between them. The V gene's germline CDR1 is SGHRS and CDR2 YFSETQ. CDR3 size: 14 residues. CDR3 nucleotides: TGCGCCAGCAGCTTGTATTCGGGGAACACTGAAGCTTTCTTT. Translated: CASSLYSGNTEAFF. Drawing the rest from reference TRBV5-1 and TRBJ1-1, the complete variable domain is KAGVTQTPRYLIKTRGQQVTLSCSPISGHRSVSWYQQTPGQGLQFLFEYFSETQRNKGNFPGRFSGRQFSNSRSEMNVSTLELGDSALYLCASSLYSGNTEAFFGQGTRLTVV.

This clone was counted a single time. The chain has TRBV6-5 and TRBJ2-7; D possibly corresponds to TRBD2 (6 bases). V was cut by 2 bases and J by 5 bases, with 19 bases left in between. Germline V gene lookup returns CDR1 MNHEY and CDR2 SVGAGI. The CDR3 is made up of 16 amino acids. This CDR3 reads CASSYPRWESGDEQYF. DNA of the CDR3: TGTGCCAGCAGTTACCCACGCTGGGAGTCGGGGGACGAGCAGTACTTC.

The V and J genes are TRBV5-1 and TRBJ1-2; D is possibly TRBD1 (6 bases). Germline V CDR1 and CDR2: SGHRS, YFSETQ. The V gene lost 2 bases and the J gene lost 7 bases, with 21 bases spanning the gap. The CDR3 has 16 residues. Written as DNA, the CDR3 is TGCGCCAGCAGCTTATCTTCGGCAGGGGTTCGTAGTGGCTACACCTTC. Protein sequence: CASSLSSAGVRSGYTF.

V is TRBV28 and J is TRBJ2-7, with a possible D match to TRBD2 (7 bases). Germline V gene data show CDR1 as MDHEN and CDR2 as SYDVKM. The length of the CDR3 is 17 residues. Trimming took 4 bases from V and 1 from J, leaving 20 bases between them. The CDR3: CASSSPRGAVNSYEQYF. The CDR3, as DNA: TGTGCCAGCAGTTCCCCCCGGGGGGCGGTTAATTCCTACGAGCAGTACTTC.